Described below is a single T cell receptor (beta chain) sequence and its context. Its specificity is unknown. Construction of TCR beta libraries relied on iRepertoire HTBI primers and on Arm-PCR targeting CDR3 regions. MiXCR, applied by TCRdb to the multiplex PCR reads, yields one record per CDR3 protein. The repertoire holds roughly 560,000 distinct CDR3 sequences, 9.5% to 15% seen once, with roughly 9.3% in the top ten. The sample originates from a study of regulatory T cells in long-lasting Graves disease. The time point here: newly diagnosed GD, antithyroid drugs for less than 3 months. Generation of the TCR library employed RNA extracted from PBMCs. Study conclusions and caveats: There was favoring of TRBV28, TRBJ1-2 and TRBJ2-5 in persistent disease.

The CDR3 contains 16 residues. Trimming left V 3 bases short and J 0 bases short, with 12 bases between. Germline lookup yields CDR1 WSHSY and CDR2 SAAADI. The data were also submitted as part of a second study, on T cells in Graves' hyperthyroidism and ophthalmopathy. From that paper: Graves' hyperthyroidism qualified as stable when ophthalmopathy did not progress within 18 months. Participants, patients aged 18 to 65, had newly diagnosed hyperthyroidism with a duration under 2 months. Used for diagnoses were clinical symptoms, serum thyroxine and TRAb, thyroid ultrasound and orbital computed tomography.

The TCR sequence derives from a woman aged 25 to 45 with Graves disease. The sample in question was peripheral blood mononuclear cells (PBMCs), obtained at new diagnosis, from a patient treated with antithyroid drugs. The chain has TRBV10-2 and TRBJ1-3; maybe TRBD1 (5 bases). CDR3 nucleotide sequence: TGCGCCAGCAGTGACCCGGGACCGACCTCTGGAAACACCATATATTTT. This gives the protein CASSDPGPTSGNTIYF.